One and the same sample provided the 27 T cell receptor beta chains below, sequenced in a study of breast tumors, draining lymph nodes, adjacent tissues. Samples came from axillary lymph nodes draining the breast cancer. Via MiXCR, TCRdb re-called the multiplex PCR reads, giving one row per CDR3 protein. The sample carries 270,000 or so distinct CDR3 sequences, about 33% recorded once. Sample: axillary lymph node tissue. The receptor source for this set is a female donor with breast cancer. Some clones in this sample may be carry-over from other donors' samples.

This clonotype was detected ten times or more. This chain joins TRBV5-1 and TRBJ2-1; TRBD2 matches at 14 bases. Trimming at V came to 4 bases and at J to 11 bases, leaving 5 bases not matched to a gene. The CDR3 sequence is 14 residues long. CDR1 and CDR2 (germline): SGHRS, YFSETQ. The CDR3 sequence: CASSAGLAGEKQFF. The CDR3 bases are TGCGCCAGCAGCGCGGGACTAGCGGGGGAAAAGCAGTTCTTC.

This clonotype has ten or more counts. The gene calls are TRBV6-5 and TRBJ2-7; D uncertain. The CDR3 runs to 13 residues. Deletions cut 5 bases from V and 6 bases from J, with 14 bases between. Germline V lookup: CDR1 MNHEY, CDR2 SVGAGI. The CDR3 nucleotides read TGTGCCAGCAGTCCTAACCAGGCCCGCGAGCAGTACTTC. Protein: CASSPNQAREQYF.

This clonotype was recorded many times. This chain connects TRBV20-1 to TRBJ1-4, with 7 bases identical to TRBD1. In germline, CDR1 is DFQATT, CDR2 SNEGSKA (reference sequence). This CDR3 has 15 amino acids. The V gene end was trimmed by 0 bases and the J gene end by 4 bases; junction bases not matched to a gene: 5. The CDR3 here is CSARDQGGDNEKLFF. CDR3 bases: TGCAGTGCTAGAGATCAGGGGGGAGATAATGAAAAACTGTTTTTT.

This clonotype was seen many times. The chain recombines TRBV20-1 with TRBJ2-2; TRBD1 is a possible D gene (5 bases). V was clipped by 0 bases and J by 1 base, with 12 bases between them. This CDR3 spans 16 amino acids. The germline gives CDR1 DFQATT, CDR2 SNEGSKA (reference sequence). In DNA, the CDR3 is TGCAGTGCTAGAGATAGTAGGCAGGGGAACACCGGGGAGCTGTTTTTT. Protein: CSARDSRQGNTGELFF.

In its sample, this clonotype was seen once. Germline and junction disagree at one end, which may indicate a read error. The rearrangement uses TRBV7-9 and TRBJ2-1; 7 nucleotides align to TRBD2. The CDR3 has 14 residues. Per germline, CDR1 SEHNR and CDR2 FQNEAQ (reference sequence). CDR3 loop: CASSLAGLDNEQFF. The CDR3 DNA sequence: TGCGCCAGCAGCTTAGCCGGACTAGACAATGAGCAGTTCTTC.

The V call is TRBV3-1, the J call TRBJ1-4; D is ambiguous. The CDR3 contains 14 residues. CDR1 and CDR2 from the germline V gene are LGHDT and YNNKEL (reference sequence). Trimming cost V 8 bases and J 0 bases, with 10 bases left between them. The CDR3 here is CASHRAATNEKLFF. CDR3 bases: TGTGCCAGCCACCGGGCGGCAACTAATGAAAAACTGTTTTTT.

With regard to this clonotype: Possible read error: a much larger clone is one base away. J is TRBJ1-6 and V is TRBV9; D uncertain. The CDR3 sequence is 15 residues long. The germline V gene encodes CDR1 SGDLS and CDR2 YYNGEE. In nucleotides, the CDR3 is TGTGCCAGCAGTCCCGACGGAGACTATAATTCACCCCCCCACTTT. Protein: CASSPDGDYNSPPHF.

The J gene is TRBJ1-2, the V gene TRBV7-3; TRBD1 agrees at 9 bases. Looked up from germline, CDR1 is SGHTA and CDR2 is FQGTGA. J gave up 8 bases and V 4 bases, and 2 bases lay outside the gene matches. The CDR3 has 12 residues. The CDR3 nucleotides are TGTGCCAGCAGCTCCGGGACAGGGGGCTACACCTTC. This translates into CASSSGTGGYTF. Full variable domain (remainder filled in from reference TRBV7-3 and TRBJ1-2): GAGVSQTPSNKVTEKGKYVELRCDPISGHTALYWYRQSLGQGPEFLIYFQGTGAADDSGLPNDRFFAVRPEGSVSTLKIQRTERGDSAVYLCASSSGTGGYTFGSGTRLTVV.

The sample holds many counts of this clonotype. CDR3 sequence: CASSSQGNELKNIQYF. CDR3 DNA sequence: TGTGCCAGCAGCTCACAGGGAAACGAACTCAAAAACATTCAGTACTTC. The V and J genes are TRBV9 and TRBJ2-4; D possibly corresponds to TRBD1 (6 bases). The CDR3 is 16 amino acids. CDR1 and CDR2 from the germline V gene are SGDLS and YYNGEE. Trimming stripped 4 bases from V and 3 bases from J, with 17 bases between.

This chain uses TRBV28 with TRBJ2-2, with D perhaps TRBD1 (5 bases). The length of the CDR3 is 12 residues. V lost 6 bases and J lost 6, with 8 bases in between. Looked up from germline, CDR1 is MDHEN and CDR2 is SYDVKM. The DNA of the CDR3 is TGTGCCAGCAGGGGGCGCCCCGGGGAGCTGTTTTTT. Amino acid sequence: CASRGRPGELFF.

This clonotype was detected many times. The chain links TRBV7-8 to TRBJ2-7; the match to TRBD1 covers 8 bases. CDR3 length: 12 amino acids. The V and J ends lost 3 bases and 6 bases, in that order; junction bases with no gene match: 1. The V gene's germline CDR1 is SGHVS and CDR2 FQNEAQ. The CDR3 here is CASSFTGGEQYF. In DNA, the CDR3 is TGTGCCAGCAGCTTCACAGGGGGCGAGCAGTACTTC.

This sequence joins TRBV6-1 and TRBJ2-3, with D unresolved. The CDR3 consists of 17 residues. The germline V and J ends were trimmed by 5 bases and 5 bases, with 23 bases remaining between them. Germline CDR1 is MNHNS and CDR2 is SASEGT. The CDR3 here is CASSTGRSLSVVDTQYF. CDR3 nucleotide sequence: TGTGCCAGCAGTACCGGGCGGAGTCTAAGTGTCGTAGATACGCAGTATTTT.

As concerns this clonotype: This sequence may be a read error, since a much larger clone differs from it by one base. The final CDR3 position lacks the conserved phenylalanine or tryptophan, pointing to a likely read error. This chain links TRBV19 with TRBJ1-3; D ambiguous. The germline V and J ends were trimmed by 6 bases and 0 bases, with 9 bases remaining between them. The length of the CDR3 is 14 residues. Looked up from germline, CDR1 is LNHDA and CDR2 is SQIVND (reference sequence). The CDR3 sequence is CASSPGLSGNTIYS. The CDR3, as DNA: TGTGCCAGTAGCCCAGGACTCTCTGGAAACACCATATATTCT.

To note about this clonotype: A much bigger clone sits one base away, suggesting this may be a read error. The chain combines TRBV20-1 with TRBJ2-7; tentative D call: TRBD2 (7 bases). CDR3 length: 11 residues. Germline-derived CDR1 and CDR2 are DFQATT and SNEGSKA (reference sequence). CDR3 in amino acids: CSAYRDYEQSF. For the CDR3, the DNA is TGCAGTGCCTACAGGGACTACGAGCAGTCCTTC.

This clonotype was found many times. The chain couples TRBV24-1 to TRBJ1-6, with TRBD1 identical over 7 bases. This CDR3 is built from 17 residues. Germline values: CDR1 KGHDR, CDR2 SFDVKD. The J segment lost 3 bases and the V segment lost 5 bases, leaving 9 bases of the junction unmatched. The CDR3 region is CATSVYLGTVYNSPLHF. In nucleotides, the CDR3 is TGTGCCACCAGTGTGTATTTGGGGACAGTCTATAATTCACCCCTCCACTTT.

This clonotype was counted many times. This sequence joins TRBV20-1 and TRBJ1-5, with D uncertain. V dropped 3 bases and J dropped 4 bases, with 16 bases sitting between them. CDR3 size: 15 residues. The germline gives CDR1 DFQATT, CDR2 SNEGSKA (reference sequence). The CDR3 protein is CSASFPARLNQPQHF. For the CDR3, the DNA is TGCAGTGCTAGTTTCCCCGCCCGACTGAATCAGCCCCAGCATTTT.

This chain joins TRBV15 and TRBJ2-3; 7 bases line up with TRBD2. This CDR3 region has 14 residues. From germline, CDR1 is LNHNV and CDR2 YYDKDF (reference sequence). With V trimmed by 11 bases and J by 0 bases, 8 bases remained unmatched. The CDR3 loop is CASELARSTDTQYF. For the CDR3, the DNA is TGTGCCTCCGAACTAGCGCGTAGCACAGATACGCAGTATTTT.

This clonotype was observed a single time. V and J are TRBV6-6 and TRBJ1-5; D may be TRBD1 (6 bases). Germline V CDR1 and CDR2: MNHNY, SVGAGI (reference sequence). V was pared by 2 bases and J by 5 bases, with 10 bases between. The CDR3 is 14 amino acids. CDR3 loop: CASSYGRGDQPQHF. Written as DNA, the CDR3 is TGTGCCAGCAGTTACGGAAGGGGGGATCAGCCCCAGCATTTT.

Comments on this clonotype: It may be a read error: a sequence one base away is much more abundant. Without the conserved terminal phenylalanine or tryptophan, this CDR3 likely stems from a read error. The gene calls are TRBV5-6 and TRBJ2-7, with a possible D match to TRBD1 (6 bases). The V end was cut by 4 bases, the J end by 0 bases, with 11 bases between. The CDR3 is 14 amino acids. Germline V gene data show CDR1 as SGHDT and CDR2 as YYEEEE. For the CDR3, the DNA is TGTGCCAGCAGCATGGGACATTCCTCCTACGAGCAGTACCTC. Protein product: CASSMGHSSYEQYL.

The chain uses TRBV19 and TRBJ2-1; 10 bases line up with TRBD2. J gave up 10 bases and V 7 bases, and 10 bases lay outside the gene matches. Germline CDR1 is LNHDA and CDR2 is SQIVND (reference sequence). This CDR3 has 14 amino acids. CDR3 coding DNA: TGTGCCAGTACGGCTCTAGCGGGAGAGGGCGAGCAGTTCTTC. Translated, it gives CASTALAGEGEQFF.

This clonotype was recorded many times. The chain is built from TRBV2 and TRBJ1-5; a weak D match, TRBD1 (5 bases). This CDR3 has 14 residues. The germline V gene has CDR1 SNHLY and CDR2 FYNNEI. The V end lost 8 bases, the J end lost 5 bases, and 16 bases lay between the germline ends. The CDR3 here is CASSGPSRDQPQHF. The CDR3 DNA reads TGTGCCAGCTCGGGACCATCGAGGGATCAGCCCCAGCATTTT.

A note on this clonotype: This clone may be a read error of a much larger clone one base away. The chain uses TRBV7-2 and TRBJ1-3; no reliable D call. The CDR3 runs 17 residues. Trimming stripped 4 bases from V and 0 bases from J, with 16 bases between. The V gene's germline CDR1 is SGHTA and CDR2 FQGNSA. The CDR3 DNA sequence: TGTGCCAGCAGCTCAGTACTCCCCCCGAGCTCTGGAAACACCATATATTTT. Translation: CASSSVLPPSSGNTIYF.

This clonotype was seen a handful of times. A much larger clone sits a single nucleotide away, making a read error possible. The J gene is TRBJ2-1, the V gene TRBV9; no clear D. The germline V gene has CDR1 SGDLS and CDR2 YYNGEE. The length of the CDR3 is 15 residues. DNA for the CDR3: TGTGCCAGCAGCGTAGTTAGTACCGGCCCTAATGAGCCGTTCTTC. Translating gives CASSVVSTGPNEPFF.

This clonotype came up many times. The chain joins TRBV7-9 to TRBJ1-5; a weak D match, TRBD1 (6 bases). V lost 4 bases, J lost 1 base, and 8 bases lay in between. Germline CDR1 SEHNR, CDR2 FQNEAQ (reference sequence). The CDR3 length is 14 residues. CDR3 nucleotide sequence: TGTGCCAGCAGCTCACAGGGAAGCAATCAGCCCCAGCATTTT. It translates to CASSSQGSNQPQHF. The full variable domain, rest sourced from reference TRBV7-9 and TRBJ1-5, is DTGVSQNPRHKITKRGQNVTFRCDPISEHNRLYWYRQTLGQGPEFLTYFQNEAQLEKSRLLSDRFSAERPKGSFSTLEIQRTEQGDSAMYLCASSSQGSNQPQHFGDGTRLSIL.

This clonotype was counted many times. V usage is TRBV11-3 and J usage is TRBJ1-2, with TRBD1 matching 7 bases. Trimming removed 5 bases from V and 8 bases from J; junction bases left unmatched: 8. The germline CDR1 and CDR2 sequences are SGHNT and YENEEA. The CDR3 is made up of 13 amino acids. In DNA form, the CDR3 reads TGTGCCAGCAGCAGCGACAGGGTGTACGGCTACACCTTC. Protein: CASSSDRVYGYTF. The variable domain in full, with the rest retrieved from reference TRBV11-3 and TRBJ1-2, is EAGVVQSPRYKIIEKKQPVAFWCNPISGHNTLYWYLQNLGQGPELLIRYENEEAVDDSQLPKDRFSAERLKGVDSTLKIQPAELGDSAVYLCASSSDRVYGYTFGSGTRLTVV.

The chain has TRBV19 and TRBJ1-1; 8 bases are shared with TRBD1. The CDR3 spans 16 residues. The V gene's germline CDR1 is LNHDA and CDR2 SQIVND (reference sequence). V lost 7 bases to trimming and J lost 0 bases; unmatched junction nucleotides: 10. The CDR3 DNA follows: TGTGCCAGTAACCCGGGACAGGTTTACCTGAACACTGAAGCTTTCTTT. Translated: CASNPGQVYLNTEAFF.

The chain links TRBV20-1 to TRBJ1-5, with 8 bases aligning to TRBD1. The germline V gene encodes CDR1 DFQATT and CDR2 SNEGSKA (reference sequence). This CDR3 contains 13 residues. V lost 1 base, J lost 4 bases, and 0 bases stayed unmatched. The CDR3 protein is CSARGTGNQPQHF. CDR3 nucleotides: TGCAGTGCTAGAGGGACAGGGAATCAGCCCCAGCATTTT.